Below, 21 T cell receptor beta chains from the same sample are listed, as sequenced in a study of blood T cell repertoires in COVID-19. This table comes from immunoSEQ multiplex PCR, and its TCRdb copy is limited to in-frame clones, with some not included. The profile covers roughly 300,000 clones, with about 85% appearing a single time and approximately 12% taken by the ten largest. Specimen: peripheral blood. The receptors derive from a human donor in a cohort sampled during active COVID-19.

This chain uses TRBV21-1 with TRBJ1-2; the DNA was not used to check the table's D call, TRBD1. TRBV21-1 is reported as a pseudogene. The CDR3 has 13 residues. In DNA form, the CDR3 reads TGTGCCAGCAGCGGACCTTACAGGGGTGGCTACACCTTC. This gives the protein CASSGPYRGGYTF.

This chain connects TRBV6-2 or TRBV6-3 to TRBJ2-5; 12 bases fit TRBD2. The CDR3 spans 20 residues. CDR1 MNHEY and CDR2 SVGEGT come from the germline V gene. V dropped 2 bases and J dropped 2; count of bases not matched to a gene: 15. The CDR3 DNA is TGTGCCAGCAGTTACCCCCAAGGGCTAGCGGGAGGGGGGGCTCAAGAGACCCAGTACTTC. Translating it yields CASSYPQGLAGGGAQETQYF.

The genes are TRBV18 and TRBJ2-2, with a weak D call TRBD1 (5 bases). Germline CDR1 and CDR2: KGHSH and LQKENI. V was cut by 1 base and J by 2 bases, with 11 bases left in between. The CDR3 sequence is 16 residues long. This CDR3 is CASSPQQGRNTGELFF. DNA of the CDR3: TGTGCCAGCTCACCACAGCAGGGTCGAAACACCGGGGAGCTGTTTTTT.

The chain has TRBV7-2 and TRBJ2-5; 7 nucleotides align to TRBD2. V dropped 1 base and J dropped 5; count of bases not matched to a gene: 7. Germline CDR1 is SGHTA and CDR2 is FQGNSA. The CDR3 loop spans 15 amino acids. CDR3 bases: TGTGCCAGCAGCTTAGTGACGGGAGGCGGGGAGACCCAGTACTTC. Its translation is CASSLVTGGGETQYF.

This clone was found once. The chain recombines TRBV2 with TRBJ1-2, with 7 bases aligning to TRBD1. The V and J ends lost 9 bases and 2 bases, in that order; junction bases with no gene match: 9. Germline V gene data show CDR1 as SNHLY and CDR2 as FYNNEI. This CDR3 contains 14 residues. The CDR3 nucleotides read TGTGCCAGGACGAACCCGGGACAGAACTATGGCTACACCTTC. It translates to CARTNPGQNYGYTF.

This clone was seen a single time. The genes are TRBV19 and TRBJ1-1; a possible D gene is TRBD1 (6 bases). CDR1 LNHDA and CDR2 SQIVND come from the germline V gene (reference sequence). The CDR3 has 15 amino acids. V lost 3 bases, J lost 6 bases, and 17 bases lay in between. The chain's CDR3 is CASSILPRGGAEAFF. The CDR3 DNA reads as TGTGCCAGTAGTATCCTTCCCAGGGGCGGCGCTGAAGCTTTCTTT.

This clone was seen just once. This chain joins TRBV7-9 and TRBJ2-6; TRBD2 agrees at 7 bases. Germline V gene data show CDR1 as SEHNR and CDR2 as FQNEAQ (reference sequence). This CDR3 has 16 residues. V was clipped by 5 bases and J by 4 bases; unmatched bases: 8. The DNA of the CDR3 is TGTGCCAGCAGCGCCCGAGAAGCGGGAGGGGCCAACGTCCTGACTTTC. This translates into CASSAREAGGANVLTF.

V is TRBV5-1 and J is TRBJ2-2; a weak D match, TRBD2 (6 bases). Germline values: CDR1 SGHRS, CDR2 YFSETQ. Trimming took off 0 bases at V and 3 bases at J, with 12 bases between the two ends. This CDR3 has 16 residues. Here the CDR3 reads CASSLAEAGHTGELFF. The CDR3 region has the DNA TGCGCCAGCAGCTTGGCAGAAGCGGGCCACACCGGGGAGCTGTTTTTT. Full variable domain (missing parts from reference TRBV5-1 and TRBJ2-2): KAGVTQTPRYLIKTRGQQVTLSCSPISGHRSVSWYQQTPGQGLQFLFEYFSETQRNKGNFPGRFSGRQFSNSRSEMNVSTLELGDSALYLCASSLAEAGHTGELFFGEGSRLTVL.

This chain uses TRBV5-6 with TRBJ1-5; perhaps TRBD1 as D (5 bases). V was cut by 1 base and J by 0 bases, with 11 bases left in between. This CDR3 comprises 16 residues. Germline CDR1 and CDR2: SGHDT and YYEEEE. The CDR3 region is CASSLLGDYSNQPQHF. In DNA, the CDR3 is TGTGCCAGCAGCTTGCTGGGGGACTATAGCAATCAGCCCCAGCATTTT.

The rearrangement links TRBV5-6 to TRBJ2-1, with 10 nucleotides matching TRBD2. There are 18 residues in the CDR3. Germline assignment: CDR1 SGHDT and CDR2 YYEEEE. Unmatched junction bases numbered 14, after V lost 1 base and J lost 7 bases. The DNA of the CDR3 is TGTGCCAGCAGCTTGTCTAGCGGGAGTTGGATTGCTTTAAATGAGCAGTTCTTC. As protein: CASSLSSGSWIALNEQFF.

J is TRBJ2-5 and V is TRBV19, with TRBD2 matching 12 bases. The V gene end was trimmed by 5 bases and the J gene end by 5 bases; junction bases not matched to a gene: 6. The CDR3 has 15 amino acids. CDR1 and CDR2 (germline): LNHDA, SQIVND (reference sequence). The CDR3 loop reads CASSPGTSGGETQYF. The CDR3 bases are TGTGCCAGTAGTCCCGGAACTAGCGGGGGGGAGACCCAGTACTTC.

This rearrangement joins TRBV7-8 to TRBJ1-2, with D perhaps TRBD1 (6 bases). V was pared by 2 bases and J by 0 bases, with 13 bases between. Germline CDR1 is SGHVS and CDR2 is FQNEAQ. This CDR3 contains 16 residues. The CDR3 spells CASSLRRGGANYGYTF. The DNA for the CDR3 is TGTGCCAGCAGCTTACGACGAGGGGGAGCTAACTATGGCTACACCTTC. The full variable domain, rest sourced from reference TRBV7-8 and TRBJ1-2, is GAGVSQSPRYKVAKRGQDVALRCDPISGHVSLFWYQQALGQGPEFLTYFQNEAQLDKSGLPSDRFFAERPEGSVSTLKIQRTQQEDSAVYLCASSLRRGGANYGYTFGSGTRLTVV.

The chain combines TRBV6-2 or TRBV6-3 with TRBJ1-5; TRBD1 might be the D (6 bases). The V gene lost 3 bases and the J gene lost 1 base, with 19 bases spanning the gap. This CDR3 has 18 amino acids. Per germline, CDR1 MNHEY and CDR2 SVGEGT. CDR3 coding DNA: TGTGCCAGCAGTTATACTACAGGGCAAAGTGAGAGCAATCAGCCCCAGCATTTT. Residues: CASSYTTGQSESNQPQHF.

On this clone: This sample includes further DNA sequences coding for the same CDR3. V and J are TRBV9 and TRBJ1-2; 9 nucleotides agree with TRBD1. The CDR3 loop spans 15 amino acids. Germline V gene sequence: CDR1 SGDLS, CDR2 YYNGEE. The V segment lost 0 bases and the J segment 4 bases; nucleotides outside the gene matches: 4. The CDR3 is CASSVGTGESYGYTF. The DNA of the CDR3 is TGTGCCAGCAGCGTAGGGACAGGGGAATCCTATGGCTACACCTTC.

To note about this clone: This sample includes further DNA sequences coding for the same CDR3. CDR3 loop: CASSFTGGEETQYF. CDR3 in DNA: TGTGCCAGCAGCTTTACAGGGGGGGAAGAGACCCAGTACTTC. J is TRBJ2-5 and V is TRBV5-4; possible D gene TRBD1, 8 bases. V was trimmed by 2 bases and J by 3 bases, leaving 11 bases between them. The germline CDR1 and CDR2 sequences are SGHNT and YYREEE (reference sequence). This CDR3 has 14 amino acids.

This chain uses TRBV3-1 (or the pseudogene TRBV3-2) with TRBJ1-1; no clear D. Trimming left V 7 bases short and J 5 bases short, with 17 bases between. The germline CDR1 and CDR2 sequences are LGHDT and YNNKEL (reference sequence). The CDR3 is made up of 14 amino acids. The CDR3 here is CASTSGAAKTEAFF. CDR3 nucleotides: TGTGCCAGCACCAGCGGTGCCGCAAAAACTGAAGCTTTCTTT.

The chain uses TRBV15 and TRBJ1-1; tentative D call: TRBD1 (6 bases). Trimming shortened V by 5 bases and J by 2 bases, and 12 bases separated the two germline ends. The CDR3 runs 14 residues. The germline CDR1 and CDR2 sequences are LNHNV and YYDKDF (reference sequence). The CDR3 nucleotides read TGTGCCACCAGCGGAGGGACAACTAACACTGAAGCTTTCTTT. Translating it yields CATSGGTTNTEAFF.

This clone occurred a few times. CDR3 nucleotide sequence: TGTGCCAGCAGACAACGCCGGGTTTCAGGGCAAGAGACCCAGTACTTC. Translating gives CASRQRRVSGQETQYF. V usage is TRBV6-6 and J usage is TRBJ2-5, with D perhaps matching TRBD1 (5 bases). Trimming took 6 bases from V and 2 from J, leaving 19 bases between them. This CDR3 is built from 16 residues. Germline CDR1 reads MNHNY; CDR2 reads SVGAGI (reference sequence).

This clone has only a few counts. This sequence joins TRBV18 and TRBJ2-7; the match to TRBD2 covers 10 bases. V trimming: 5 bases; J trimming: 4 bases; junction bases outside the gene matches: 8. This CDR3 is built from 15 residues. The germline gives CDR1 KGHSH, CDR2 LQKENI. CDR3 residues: CASSTSSGSLYEQYF. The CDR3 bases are TGTGCCAGCTCAACGTCTAGCGGGAGCTTATACGAGCAGTACTTC.

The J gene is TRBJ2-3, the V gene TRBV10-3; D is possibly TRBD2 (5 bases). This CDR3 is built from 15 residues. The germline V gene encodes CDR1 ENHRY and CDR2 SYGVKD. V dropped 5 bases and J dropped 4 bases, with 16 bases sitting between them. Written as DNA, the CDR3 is TGTGCCATCAGTAGCTCTAGCTCGGGTGCAGATACGCAGTATTTT. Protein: CAISSSSSGADTQYF.

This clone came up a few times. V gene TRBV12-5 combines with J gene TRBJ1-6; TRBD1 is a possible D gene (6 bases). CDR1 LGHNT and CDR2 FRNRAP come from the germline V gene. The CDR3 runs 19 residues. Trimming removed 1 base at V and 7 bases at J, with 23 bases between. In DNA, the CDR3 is TGTGCTAGTGGTTTGGCTCGCCTTCGACAGGCCCACTCAAATTCACCCCTCCACTTT. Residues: CASGLARLRQAHSNSPLHF.